This entry concerns a single TCR beta chain. The germline CDR1 and CDR2 sequences are LGHNA and YNFKEQ. CDR3 length equals 20 residues. V was pared by 1 base and J by 0 bases, with 22 bases between. This specimen comes from a study of T cell responses to AZD1222 COVID-19 vaccine. The assay was immunoSEQ multiplex PCR, and TCRdb's table has in-frame clones only and misses some. Seen here are some 200,000 clones, 90% to 95% observed once, and the top ten hold approximately 4%. The TCR sequence derives from an adult who received the MenACWY meningococcal vaccine as a control. This chain joins TRBV4-2 and TRBJ1-3; a weak D match, TRBD1 (5 bases). The material sequenced was peripheral blood, taken 28 days after the second dose of the MenACWY control vaccine. The CDR3 bases are TGTGCCAGCAGCCAAGGGCCGGGACTCGAAATCCGGGGCTCTGGAAACACCATATATTTT. Translated: CASSQGPGLEIRGSGNTIYF.